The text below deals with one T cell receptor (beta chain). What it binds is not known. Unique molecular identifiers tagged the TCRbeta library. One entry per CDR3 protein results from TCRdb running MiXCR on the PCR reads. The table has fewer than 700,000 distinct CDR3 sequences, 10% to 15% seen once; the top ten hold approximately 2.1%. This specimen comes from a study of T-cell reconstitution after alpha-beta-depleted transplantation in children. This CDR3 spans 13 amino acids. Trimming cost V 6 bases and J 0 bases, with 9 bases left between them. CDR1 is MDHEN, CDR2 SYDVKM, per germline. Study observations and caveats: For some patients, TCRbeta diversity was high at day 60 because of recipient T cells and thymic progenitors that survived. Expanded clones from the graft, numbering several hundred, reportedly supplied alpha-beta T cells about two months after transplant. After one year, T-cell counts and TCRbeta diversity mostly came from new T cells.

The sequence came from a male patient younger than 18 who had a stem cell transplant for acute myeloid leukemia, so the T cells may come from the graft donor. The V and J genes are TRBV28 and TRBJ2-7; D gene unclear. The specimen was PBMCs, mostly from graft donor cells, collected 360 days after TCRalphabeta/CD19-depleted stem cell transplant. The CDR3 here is CASRLGHSYEQYF. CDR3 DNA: TGTGCCAGCAGGTTAGGGCACTCCTACGAGCAGTACTTC.